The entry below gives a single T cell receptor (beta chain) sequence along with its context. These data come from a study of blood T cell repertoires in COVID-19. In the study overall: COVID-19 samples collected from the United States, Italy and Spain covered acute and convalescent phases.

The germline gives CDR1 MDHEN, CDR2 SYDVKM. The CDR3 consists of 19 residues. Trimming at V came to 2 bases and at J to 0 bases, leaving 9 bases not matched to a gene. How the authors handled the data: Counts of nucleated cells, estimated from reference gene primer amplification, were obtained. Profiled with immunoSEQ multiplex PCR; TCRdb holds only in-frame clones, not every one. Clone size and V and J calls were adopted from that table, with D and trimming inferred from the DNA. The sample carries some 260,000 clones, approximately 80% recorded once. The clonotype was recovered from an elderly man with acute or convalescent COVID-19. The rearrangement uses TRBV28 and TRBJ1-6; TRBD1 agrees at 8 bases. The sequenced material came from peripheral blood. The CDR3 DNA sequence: TGTGCCAGCAGTTTACCCGGGACAGGATTCCGCTCCTATAATTCACCCCTCCACTTT. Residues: CASSLPGTGFRSYNSPLHF.